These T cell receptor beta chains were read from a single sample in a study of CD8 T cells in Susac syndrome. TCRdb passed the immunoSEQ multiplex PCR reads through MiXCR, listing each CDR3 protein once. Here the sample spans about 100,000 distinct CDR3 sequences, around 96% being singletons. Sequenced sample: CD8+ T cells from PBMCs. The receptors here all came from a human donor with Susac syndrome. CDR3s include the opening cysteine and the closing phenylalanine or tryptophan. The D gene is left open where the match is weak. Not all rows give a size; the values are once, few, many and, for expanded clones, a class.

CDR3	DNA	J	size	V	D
CASRPGQGFAGYGYTF	TGTGCCAGCAGACCGGGACAGGGGTTTGCTGGCTATGGCTACACCTTC	TRBJ1-2	-	TRBV6-2/TRBV6-3	TRBD1
CSAPGHDSYEQYF	TGCAGTGCTCCGGGACACGACTCCTACGAGCAGTACTTC	TRBJ2-7	-	TRBV20-1	-
CASSQDNPPGGHNQPQHF	TGCGCCAGCAGCCAAGATAATCCTCCAGGAGGTCACAATCAGCCCCAGCATTTT	TRBJ1-5	-	TRBV4-1	-
CATSVARETHNEQFF	TGTGCCACCAGTGTTGCGCGGGAGACACACAATGAGCAGTTCTTC	TRBJ2-1	-	TRBV24-1	TRBD2
CASSVGRQPQHF	TGTGCCAGCAGTGTAGGGCGGCAGCCCCAGCATTTT	TRBJ1-5	-	TRBV2	-
CASRKQGPLNSPLHF	TGTGCCAGCCGAAAACAGGGACCCCTGAATTCACCCCTCCACTTT	TRBJ1-6	-	TRBV12-3/TRBV12-4	-
CASSLATRQTIAGYGYTF	TGTGCCAGCAGCCTTGCCACCCGACAGACAATAGCTGGCTATGGCTACACCTTC	TRBJ1-2	-	TRBV7-3	-
CASSPRGGLVTEAFF	TGTGCCAGCAGCCCCCGAGGGGGCTTGGTCACTGAAGCTTTCTTT	TRBJ1-1	few	TRBV11-2	TRBD1
CASSPRQPYRFHEQFF	TGTGCCAGCAGCCCTCGACAACCCTACCGTTTCCATGAGCAGTTCTTC	TRBJ2-1	-	TRBV14	-
CASSLEGGRGTQYF	TGTGCCAGCAGCTTAGAGGGGGGACGCGGGACCCAGTACTTC	TRBJ2-5	once	TRBV7-8	-
CAAQSIYTEAFF	TGTGCCGCCCAGTCCATTTACACTGAAGCTTTCTTT	TRBJ1-1	-	TRBV19	-
CASTEDTLNEKLFF	TGTGCCAGCACTGAGGACACCCTGAATGAAAAACTGTTTTTT	TRBJ1-4	-	TRBV25-1	-
CASSPGHLEYF	TGTGCCAGCAGCCCAGGACATTTAGAGTACTTC	TRBJ2-7	once	TRBV11-2	-
CASSVGQNQETQYF	TGTGCCAGCAGCGTGGGACAGAACCAAGAGACCCAGTACTTC	TRBJ2-5	-	TRBV7-9	TRBD1
CSVGHPVGGLAGGDEQFF	TGCAGCGTTGGGCACCCCGTTGGGGGGCTAGCGGGAGGGGATGAGCAGTTCTTC	TRBJ2-1	-	TRBV29-1	TRBD2
CSARGDTYEQYF	TGCAGTGCCAGGGGGGACACCTACGAGCAGTACTTC	TRBJ2-7	-	TRBV20-1	-
CASSLGQGGTDTQYF	TGCGCCAGCAGCTTGGGACAGGGGGGCACAGATACGCAGTATTTT	TRBJ2-3	-	TRBV5-1	TRBD1
CASSRTSSVAYNEQFF	TGTGCCAGCAGCCGCACTTCTAGTGTCGCCTACAATGAGCAGTTCTTC	TRBJ2-1	-	TRBV12-3/TRBV12-4	-
CASSLDLGTGYNEQFF	TGTGCCAGCAGCTTAGATCTAGGAACGGGGTACAATGAGCAGTTCTTC	TRBJ2-1	-	TRBV11-2	-
CASSLPILRATFEQYF	TGTGCCAGCAGCCTACCCATTCTGAGGGCAACTTTCGAGCAGTACTTC	TRBJ2-7	-	TRBV3-1	-
CASSVGDNEQFF	TGTGCCAGCAGCGTTGGGGATAATGAGCAGTTCTTC	TRBJ2-1	few	TRBV9	-
CASSTRQKQETQYF	TGTGCCAGCAGCACCCGACAGAAACAAGAGACCCAGTACTTC	TRBJ2-5	once	TRBV11-2	-
CSASLRATEAFF	TGCAGTGCTAGTCTACGGGCGACTGAAGCTTTCTTT	TRBJ1-1	once	TRBV20-1	-
CASSVDVGPQREQYF	TGTGCCAGCAGCGTAGACGTGGGCCCACAGAGGGAACAGTACTTC	TRBJ2-7	once	TRBV9	-
CSAPGTDDSGANVLTF	TGCAGTGCACCCGGGACAGACGACTCTGGGGCCAACGTCCTGACTTTC	TRBJ2-6	-	TRBV20-1	TRBD1
CASSHRDSHYEQYF	TGTGCCAGCAGCCACCGGGACAGCCACTACGAGCAGTACTTC	TRBJ2-7	-	TRBV9	TRBD1
CASSSVGVGEQYF	TGTGCCAGCAGTTCCGTCGGGGTCGGCGAGCAGTACTTC	TRBJ2-7	-	TRBV6-5	-
CASHMGANYGYTF	TGTGCCAGCCATATGGGGGCGAACTATGGCTACACCTTC	TRBJ1-2	-	TRBV18	-
CASSGRTGPTEAFF	TGTGCCAGCAGTGGTCGGACAGGGCCCACTGAAGCTTTCTTT	TRBJ1-1	-	TRBV6-1	TRBD1
CASTQQGDGYTF	TGTGCCAGCACTCAACAGGGGGATGGCTACACCTTC	TRBJ1-2	-	TRBV13	TRBD1
CSARVPGLANNEQFF	TGCAGCGCGCGGGTACCGGGACTAGCCAACAATGAGCAGTTCTTC	TRBJ2-1	-	TRBV29-1	TRBD2
CATSSTSGRTDTQYF	TGTGCCACCAGCAGTACTAGCGGGCGCACAGATACGCAGTATTTT	TRBJ2-3	-	TRBV15	TRBD2
CASSDTGGSYGYTF	TGTGCCAGCAGTGATACAGGGGGCTCATATGGCTACACCTTC	TRBJ1-2	-	TRBV2	TRBD1
CASSYRVGYEQYF	TGTGCCAGCAGTTACCGGGTGGGATACGAGCAGTACTTC	TRBJ2-7	-	TRBV6-5	-
CASSDMGEGSEETQYF	TGTGCCAGCAGTGATATGGGGGAGGGGTCGGAAGAGACCCAGTACTTC	TRBJ2-5	-	TRBV6-4	TRBD2
CSRQGSGNTIYF	TGCAGCAGACAGGGCTCTGGAAACACCATATATTTT	TRBJ1-3	-	TRBV29-1	TRBD1
CASGLLVTSAIKETQYF	TGTGCTAGTGGTTTGCTGGTGACTAGCGCAATCAAAGAGACCCAGTACTTC	TRBJ2-5	once	TRBV12-5	TRBD2
CATEGGGLYEQYF	TGTGCCACGGAAGGGGGGGGGCTATACGAGCAGTACTTC	TRBJ2-7	-	TRBV28	-
CASSENEQYF	TGTGCCAGCAGTGAAAACGAGCAGTACTTC	TRBJ2-7	-	TRBV2	-
CASSPVAGPTDTQYF	TGTGCCAGCAGCCCGGTGGCGGGACCCACAGATACGCAGTATTTT	TRBJ2-3	-	TRBV9	-
CASSVDRYNSPLHF	TGTGCCAGCAGTGTAGACAGATATAATTCACCCCTCCACTTT	TRBJ1-6	-	TRBV6-4	-
CASSTDISYEQYF	TGTGCCAGCAGCACCGACATCTCCTACGAGCAGTACTTC	TRBJ2-7	-	TRBV7-9	-
CASSLTGLNTEAFF	TGTGCCAGCAGTTTGACAGGGTTGAACACTGAAGCTTTCTTT	TRBJ1-1	once	TRBV12-3/TRBV12-4	TRBD1
CASSALVLRDEQYF	TGTGCCAGCAGTGCCCTAGTGCTGAGGGACGAGCAGTACTTC	TRBJ2-7	-	TRBV25-1	-
CASIGPVTDTQYF	TGTGCCAGCATTGGGCCGGTCACAGATACGCAGTATTTT	TRBJ2-3	once	TRBV2	-
CASSLDTVSPLHF	TGTGCCAGCAGCTTAGATACGGTATCACCCCTCCACTTT	TRBJ1-6	-	TRBV7-8	-
CSVVGGAIPNEQFF	TGCAGCGTTGTTGGGGGGGCAATTCCCAATGAGCAGTTCTTC	TRBJ2-1	-	TRBV29-1	-
CATRTAEGGYTF	TGTGCCACCAGGACAGCTGAAGGCGGCTACACCTTC	TRBJ1-2	-	TRBV15	-